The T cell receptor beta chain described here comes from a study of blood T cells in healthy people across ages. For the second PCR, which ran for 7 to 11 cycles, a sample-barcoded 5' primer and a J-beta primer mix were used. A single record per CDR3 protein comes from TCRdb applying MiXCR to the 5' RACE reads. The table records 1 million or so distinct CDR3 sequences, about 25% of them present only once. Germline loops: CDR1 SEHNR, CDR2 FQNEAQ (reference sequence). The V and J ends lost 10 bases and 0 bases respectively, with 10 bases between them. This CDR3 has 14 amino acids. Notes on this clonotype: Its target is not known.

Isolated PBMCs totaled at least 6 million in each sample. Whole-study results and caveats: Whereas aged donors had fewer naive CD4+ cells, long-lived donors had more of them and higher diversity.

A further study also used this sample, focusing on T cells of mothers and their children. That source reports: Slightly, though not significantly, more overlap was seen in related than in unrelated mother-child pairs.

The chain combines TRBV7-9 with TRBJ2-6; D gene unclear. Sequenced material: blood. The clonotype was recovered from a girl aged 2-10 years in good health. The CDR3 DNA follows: TGTGCCATCATCATCGTCTCTGGGGCCAACGTCCTGACTTTC. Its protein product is CAIIIVSGANVLTF.